This is a list of T cell receptor beta chains from one sample in a study of OX40 agonist ivuxolimab in advanced cancers. Profiling relied on immunoSEQ multiplex PCR, and the TCRdb table lists in-frame clones only, not all of them. This sample has tens of thousands of clones, with about 90% found just once. The sample in question was CD4+ or CD8+ T cells sorted from blood, obtained in a trial of the OX40 agonist ivuxolimab. The receptors were sampled from an adult with an advanced solid tumor such as melanoma, head and neck, liver or kidney cancer. Both conserved end residues are part of each CDR3. A D gene is named only where the DNA matches it firmly. For some rows the clone size is stated as once, few or many, or as a class when expanded; others skip it.

D gene: -; V gene: TRBV19; clone size: -; J gene: TRBJ1-3; CDR3 DNA: TGTGCCAGTCCGGACACCTCTGGAAACACCATATATTTT; CDR3 protein: CASPDTSGNTIYF
D gene: TRBD2; V gene: TRBV5-1; clone size: -; J gene: TRBJ2-7; CDR3 DNA: TGCGCCAGCAGCCAGGGACTAGCGGGTGCCTACGAGCAGTACTTC; CDR3 protein: CASSQGLAGAYEQYF
D gene: TRBD1; V gene: TRBV27; clone size: once; J gene: TRBJ1-2; CDR3 DNA: TGTGCCAGCAGTTTAAGCACCGGGACAGGGCTAACTTATGGCTACACCTTC; CDR3 protein: CASSLSTGTGLTYGYTF
D gene: -; V gene: TRBV29-1; clone size: -; J gene: TRBJ2-1; CDR3 DNA: TGCAGCGTGTGGGGGATGGCCGTTAATGAGCAGTTCTTC; CDR3 protein: CSVWGMAVNEQFF
D gene: -; V gene: TRBV7-9; clone size: -; J gene: TRBJ2-2; CDR3 DNA: TGTGCCAGCGCCCCGTGGGCCGGGGAGCTGTTTTTT; CDR3 protein: CASAPWAGELFF
D gene: -; V gene: TRBV6-1; clone size: -; J gene: TRBJ1-2; CDR3 DNA: TGTGCCAGCAGTGAAGCAATGGGGGGGCTCCCTAACTATGGCTACACCTTC; CDR3 protein: CASSEAMGGLPNYGYTF
D gene: -; V gene: TRBV7-2; clone size: -; J gene: TRBJ2-3; CDR3 DNA: TGTGCCAGCAGCCCAATTGGGACGCCTGAGGCTGGAGATACGCAGTATTTT; CDR3 protein: CASSPIGTPEAGDTQYF
D gene: -; V gene: TRBV7-9; clone size: -; J gene: TRBJ2-7; CDR3 DNA: TGTGCCAGCAGCTGGGCAGGGGAAAACGAGCAGTACTTC; CDR3 protein: CASSWAGENEQYF
D gene: TRBD1; V gene: TRBV4-2; clone size: -; J gene: TRBJ2-4; CDR3 DNA: TGTGCCAGCAGCCAAGACCCGGGACAGGGAAACATTCAGTACTTC; CDR3 protein: CASSQDPGQGNIQYF
D gene: -; V gene: TRBV6-1; clone size: -; J gene: TRBJ1-1; CDR3 DNA: TGTGCCAGCAGTGAACAGGTCACCACTGAAGCTTTCTTT; CDR3 protein: CASSEQVTTEAFF
D gene: -; V gene: TRBV5-4; clone size: -; J gene: TRBJ2-2; CDR3 DNA: TGTGCCAGCAGCAAGGACCGATATGGGTCCCGCGGGGAGCTGTTTTTT; CDR3 protein: CASSKDRYGSRGELFF
D gene: TRBD1; V gene: TRBV7-6; clone size: -; J gene: TRBJ1-2; CDR3 DNA: TGTGCCAGCAGCTTGGGCCCCGGGACAGGGAGGACCTATGGCTACACCTTC; CDR3 protein: CASSLGPGTGRTYGYTF
D gene: -; V gene: TRBV2; clone size: -; J gene: TRBJ2-1; CDR3 DNA: TGTGCCAGCAACGAGGTGAGCTCCTACAATGAGCAGTTCTTC; CDR3 protein: CASNEVSSYNEQFF
D gene: -; V gene: TRBV9; clone size: -; J gene: TRBJ1-2; CDR3 DNA: TGTGCCAGCAGGGGCCTTAACTACACCTTC; CDR3 protein: CASRGLNYTF
D gene: -; V gene: TRBV7-9; clone size: -; J gene: TRBJ2-7; CDR3 DNA: TGTGCCAGCAGCTTTCAGGCGGGCGAGCAGTACTTC; CDR3 protein: CASSFQAGEQYF
D gene: -; V gene: TRBV7-9; clone size: -; J gene: TRBJ2-7; CDR3 DNA: TGTGCCAGCAGCCCGGGACCCCGCTACGAGCAGTACTTC; CDR3 protein: CASSPGPRYEQYF
D gene: TRBD2; V gene: TRBV7-8; clone size: -; J gene: TRBJ2-5; CDR3 DNA: TGTGCCAGCAGCACCGACCCTCTAGCGGGAGGGTGGGAGACCCAGTACTTC; CDR3 protein: CASSTDPLAGGWETQYF
D gene: TRBD2; V gene: TRBV29-1; clone size: once; J gene: TRBJ2-3; CDR3 DNA: TGCAGCGTCCCGGGACTAGCGGGAGGGCCGCAGTATTTT; CDR3 protein: CSVPGLAGGPQYF
D gene: -; V gene: TRBV11-2; clone size: -; J gene: TRBJ2-5; CDR3 DNA: TGTGCCAGCAGCCAGGAAGGGGAGACCCAGTACTTC; CDR3 protein: CASSQEGETQYF
D gene: -; V gene: TRBV11-3; clone size: -; J gene: TRBJ1-4; CDR3 DNA: TGTGCCAGCAGCTTACAGGTCCGGGGTCCTTTTTCAACTAATGAAAAACTGTTTTTT; CDR3 protein: CASSLQVRGPFSTNEKLFF
D gene: TRBD1; V gene: TRBV27; clone size: -; J gene: TRBJ2-7; CDR3 DNA: TGTGCCAGCAGTTATAGTAGTGGGGACAGCTCCTACGAGCAGTACTTC; CDR3 protein: CASSYSSGDSSYEQYF
D gene: -; V gene: TRBV6-1; clone size: -; J gene: TRBJ1-2; CDR3 DNA: TGTGCCAGCATCAATCCGGGACAACTTGGCTACACCTTC; CDR3 protein: CASINPGQLGYTF
D gene: TRBD2; V gene: TRBV30; clone size: -; J gene: TRBJ2-1; CDR3 DNA: TGTGCCTGGAGTGTTCCTAGCGGGAGGGCCTACAATGAGCAGTTCTTC; CDR3 protein: CAWSVPSGRAYNEQFF
D gene: -; V gene: TRBV6-6; clone size: -; J gene: TRBJ1-1; CDR3 DNA: TGTGCCAGCAGTTACGCAGGAGTGAACACTGAAGCTTTCTTT; CDR3 protein: CASSYAGVNTEAFF
D gene: TRBD2; V gene: TRBV5-8; clone size: -; J gene: TRBJ2-1; CDR3 DNA: TGTGCCAGCAGCCCCGGGACTAGCACCTACAATGAGCAGTTCTTC; CDR3 protein: CASSPGTSTYNEQFF
D gene: TRBD1; V gene: TRBV13; clone size: -; J gene: TRBJ2-5; CDR3 DNA: TGTGCCAGCAGCTTAGGGGCAGGGGGTGGAGAGACCCAGTACTTC; CDR3 protein: CASSLGAGGGETQYF
D gene: -; V gene: TRBV4-1; clone size: -; J gene: TRBJ2-1; CDR3 DNA: TGCGCCAGCAGCCAATGGGCAGGATCCTACAATGAGCAGTTCTTC; CDR3 protein: CASSQWAGSYNEQFF